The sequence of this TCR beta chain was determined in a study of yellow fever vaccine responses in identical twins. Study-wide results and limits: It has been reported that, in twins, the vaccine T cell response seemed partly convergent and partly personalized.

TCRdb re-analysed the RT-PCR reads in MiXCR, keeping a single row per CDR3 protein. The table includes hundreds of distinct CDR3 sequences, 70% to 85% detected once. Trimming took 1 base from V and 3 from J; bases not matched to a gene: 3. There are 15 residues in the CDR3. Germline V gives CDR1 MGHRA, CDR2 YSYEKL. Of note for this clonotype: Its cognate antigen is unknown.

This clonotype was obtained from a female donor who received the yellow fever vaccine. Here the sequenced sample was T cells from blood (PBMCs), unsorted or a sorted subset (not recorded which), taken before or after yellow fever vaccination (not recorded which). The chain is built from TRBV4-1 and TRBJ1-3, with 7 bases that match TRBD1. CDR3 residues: CASSQAGTVGNTIYF. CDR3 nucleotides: TGCGCCAGCAGCCAAGCCGGGACAGTTGGAAACACCATATATTTT.